One sample yielded the 9 T cell receptor beta chains listed below, sequenced in a study of Tregs in tolerant kidney transplant recipients. TCRdb's copy holds only in-frame clones and misses some; the assay was immunoSEQ multiplex PCR. The table lists hundreds of thousands of clones, about 86% of them singletons, with over 0.5% in the top ten. The specimen sequenced was CD4+ T cells from blood. Every receptor here comes from a human donor in good health.

The genes are TRBV28 and TRBJ1-5; possibly TRBD1 for D (5 bases). CDR3 length: 16 amino acids. V lost 2 bases and J 0 bases, leaving 11 bases between the germline ends. Germline V CDR1 and CDR2: MDHEN, SYDVKM. The CDR3 sequence is CASSLGDSYSNQPQHF. The CDR3 DNA follows: TGTGCCAGCAGTTTAGGTGACAGTTATAGCAATCAGCCCCAGCATTTT.

This clone was seen once. This chain uses TRBV5-1 with TRBJ2-1; 13 positions match TRBD2. This CDR3 has 15 residues. V gave up 4 bases and J gave up 8 bases; unmatched junction bases: 6. Germline V gives CDR1 SGHRS, CDR2 YFSETQ. The CDR3 here is CASSRTSGGGDEQFF. The CDR3 DNA reads TGCGCCAGCAGCCGGACTAGCGGGGGAGGGGATGAGCAGTTCTTC. The full variable domain, completed using reference TRBV5-1 and TRBJ2-1, is KAGVTQTPRYLIKTRGQQVTLSCSPISGHRSVSWYQQTPGQGLQFLFEYFSETQRNKGNFPGRFSGRQFSNSRSEMNVSTLELGDSALYLCASSRTSGGGDEQFFGPGTRLTVL.

In DNA form, the CDR3 reads TGCGCCAGCAGCATCCAGGCCGTGAACACTGAAGCTTTCTTT. Protein sequence: CASSIQAVNTEAFF. The genes are TRBV5-1 and TRBJ1-1, with D hard to call. The CDR3 spans 14 residues. CDR1 and CDR2 from the germline V gene are SGHRS and YFSETQ. Trimming left V 4 bases short and J 0 bases short, with 10 bases between.

CDR3 protein: CASSITGWYSNQPQHF. CDR3 coding DNA: TGTGCCAGTAGTATAACCGGCTGGTATAGCAATCAGCCCCAGCATTTT. The chain links TRBV19 to TRBJ1-5, with unresolved D. The CDR3 sequence is 16 residues long. Deletions cut 2 bases from V and 0 bases from J, with 11 bases between. Germline assignment: CDR1 LNHDA and CDR2 SQIVND (reference sequence).

The chain links TRBV5-4 to TRBJ2-7; D may be TRBD2 (7 bases). Looked up from germline, CDR1 is SGHNT and CDR2 is YYREEE (reference sequence). V shed 3 bases and J shed 3 bases, with 22 bases lying between them. There are 17 residues in the CDR3. The CDR3 loop is CASSSKSGASGRYEQYF. For the CDR3, the DNA is TGTGCCAGCAGCTCGAAATCGGGGGCTAGCGGACGCTACGAGCAGTACTTC.

V is TRBV28 and J is TRBJ2-4, with TRBD1 as a possible D gene (7 bases). V was clipped by 6 bases and J by 13 bases, with 22 bases between them. This CDR3 is 14 amino acids long. Per the germline V gene, CDR1 is MDHEN and CDR2 is SYDVKM. CDR3 coding DNA: TGTGCCAGCAGGGGGGGACAGAACAGTGGGGCCCAGTACTTC. The encoded protein is CASRGGQNSGAQYF.

This clone has a handful of counts. V and J are TRBV5-1 and TRBJ2-2; D unresolved. The CDR3 is 14 amino acids. Germline V gene lookup returns CDR1 SGHRS and CDR2 YFSETQ. The V and J ends lost 0 bases and 1 base respectively, with 4 bases between them. Written as DNA, the CDR3 is TGCGCCAGCAGCTTGGGCGGGAACACCGGGGAGCTGTTTTTT. Amino acid sequence: CASSLGGNTGELFF.

The CDR3 protein is CASSPDRGPQPQHF. The CDR3 DNA reads as TGTGCCAGCAGCCCAGACAGGGGGCCTCAGCCCCAGCATTTT. V usage is TRBV6-5 and J usage is TRBJ1-5, with TRBD1 matching 10 bases. The J segment lost 6 bases and the V segment lost 6 bases, leaving 5 bases of the junction unmatched. CDR3 size: 14 residues. Looked up from germline, CDR1 is MNHEY and CDR2 is SVGAGI.

CDR3 DNA: TGTGCCTGGAGTGTGTGGGACACTGAGCAGTTCTTC. Protein: CAWSVWDTEQFF. This sequence joins TRBV30 and TRBJ2-1, with D perhaps TRBD1 (6 bases). CDR1 is GTSNPN and CDR2 is SVGIG in the germline V gene (reference sequence). Trimming left V 0 bases short and J 9 bases short, with 9 bases between. This CDR3 has 12 residues.